The TCR beta chain described here comes from a study of shared clonotypes between healthy human individuals (dated by TCRdb to 2019 to 2021). Concerning the study at large: The cohort included three men and a couple of women between 18 and 49 years of age. For each donor, CD4 naive and CD4 memory were each given three plates, CD8 naive was given two plates, and CD8 memory was given one plate. The study deeply sequenced blood TCR repertoires of five healthy adults to estimate repertoire size and the extent of clonotype sharing between individuals. Different laboratories and diverse techniques were used to prepare libraries and sequence TCR repertoires, to increase sequencing depth and limit assay-specific biases. Per donor, leukapheresis produced somewhere between about 0.94 and 9.5 billion PBMCs.

Using the deep immunoSEQ assay, TCR CDR3 regions were amplified from genomic DNA by multiplex PCR. Genomic DNA extracted from each cell subset was distributed evenly over all wells of several immunoSEQ 96-well plates, and each plate served as one replicate. Each replicate PCR for sorted subsets received about 180 ng genomic DNA, equal to about 30,000 T cell genomes. Purified libraries were measured with a Qubit 3.0 fluorometer, size-checked on a Bioanalyzer 2100, and measured again with the KAPA Library Quantification kit. Each immunoSEQ 96-well plate was sequenced on its own single-read 150-cycle Illumina NextSeq 550 flow cell. In the authors' own workflow: Because the immunoSEQ output included only junctional sequences and no quality scores, the filtering could not be the same as the filtering used for full-length reads. To assign V/J genes and CDR3, sequences were annotated using PyIR, a Python wrapper for IgBLAST v1.9, with IMGT germline references. Any read was removed if the V/J assignment was weak (E-value above 1e-6), the CDR3 was missing, or the read contained stop codons, out-of-frame junctions, or ambiguous translated residues. V3J clonotypes were defined by identical inferred V gene, J gene, and CDR3 amino acid sequence. The percentage overlap between two repertoires was calculated by dividing the number of shared unique clonotypes by the size of the smaller repertoire. Repertoire richness was assessed with RTK rarefaction, the Chao1 estimator, and Recon v2.1 estimates of unobserved clonotypes. Generation probabilities for all TCRbeta clonotypes obtained by the gDNA method from a handful of donors were computed using OLGA. Imported from immuneACCESS, the table was reduced by TCRdb to in-frame sequences with V and J called. These copies leave out some clones; in studies compared against another copy, an unresolved V gene accounts for under half, and the cause of the remainder is not known. The D gene and trimming were derived from the DNA, and the V and J assignments and clone size from that table. The sample contains millions of clones, over 85% of them found a single time. Clones ranked in the top ten supply under 0.45% of the sample.

Including the terminal cysteine and phenylalanine, the CDR3 comprises 12 residues. Only the CDR3 DNA stays, 36 bases, in frame from base 1. CDR1 MGHDK and CDR2 SYGVNS were looked up in the germline V gene. The paper's findings and limits, for the study overall: Higher generation probabilities were observed for clonotypes shared by all four sorted-subset donors than for non-shared clonotypes. About 5% of naive CD4, 3.5% of naive CD8, around 2.3% of memory CD4, and 0.35% to 0.5% of memory CD8 clonotypes were shared across several donors. Even with the large sequencing depth, rarefaction of the sorted-subset datasets indicated that sequencing was incomplete. Naive subsets generally had larger estimated clonotype richness than memory subsets did. The small number of donors limited the genetic and exposure-history diversity represented. Based on pairwise subsampling, the degree of clonotype sharing among donors was expected to be affected by sequencing depth. Sampling was limited to blood, and TCR repertoires in tissue likely differ from TCR repertoires in blood.

Donors were healthy HIV-negative adults with no recently reported acute infections or vaccinations. Every donor was a Caucasian adult residing in Nashville, Tennessee, USA. CD4+ T cells were enriched through magnetic negative selection, after which naive cells were positively selected on CD45RA and the remaining negative fraction served as the memory subset. Blood was collected by leukapheresis, and PBMCs were isolated by Ficoll-Histopaque density gradient centrifugation and then cryopreserved in liquid nitrogen vapor phase. Analytical flow cytometry was used to check the purity and quantity of every magnetically sorted T cell population. Genomic DNA was isolated from every sorted fraction and measured by UV absorbance on a Nanodrop 2000c. On this clone itself: The antigen it recognizes is unknown. At one end the junction does not follow the germline gene, possibly because of a read error.

The specimen sequenced was naive CD4+ T cells from PBMCs. In the paper's terms, the cell subset or site label means: CD45RA+ positively selected. The rearranged chain carries TRBV25-1 and TRBJ2-7; the D call is possibly TRBD1 or TRBD2, each sharing 6 bases. This clonotype was sampled from a man aged 18 to 30 in good health. Some clones in this sample may be carry-over from other donors' samples. In nucleotides, the sequence is TGTGCCAGCAGTCCCCACCCGGGGGCGGTAGACTTC. This codes for CASSPHPGAVDF.